The clone carrying this T cell receptor beta chain came up a few times. What it binds is unknown. These data originate in a study of T-cell reconstitution after alpha-beta-depleted transplantation in children. Findings and limits, study-wide: Where alpha-beta T cells came from about two months after transplant was reportedly several hundred expanded graft clones.

The TCRbeta library was prepared with unique molecular identifiers. TCRdb re-analysed the PCR reads in MiXCR, keeping a single row per CDR3 protein. The repertoire holds hundreds of thousands of distinct CDR3 sequences, with roughly 17% as singletons. Sequences were derived from PBMCs, mostly from graft donor cells, sampled 360 days after TCRalphabeta/CD19-depleted stem cell transplant. This receptor was taken from a boy younger than two who had a stem cell transplant for Wiskott-Aldrich syndrome, so the T cells may come from the graft donor.

The CDR3 bases are TGTGCCAGCAGTTTCGGGGGCCTTGAAGCTTTCTTT. It encodes CASSFGGLEAFF. This chain uses TRBV28 with TRBJ1-1; possible D gene TRBD1, 6 bases. Trimming removed 3 bases from V and 7 bases from J, with 9 bases in between. Per the germline V gene, CDR1 is MDHEN and CDR2 is SYDVKM. CDR3 length equals 12 residues.